This TCR beta chain derives from a study of T cell responses to AZD1222 COVID-19 vaccine. Repertoires were generated with immunoSEQ multiplex PCR, while TCRdb's copy carries only in-frame clones and drops some. This table holds over 100,000 clones, 91% found once. V lost 7 bases to trimming and J lost 2 bases, with 11 bases between them. The CDR3 has 13 amino acids. Looked up from germline, CDR1 is MNHNY and CDR2 is SVGAGI (reference sequence). This clonotype was sampled from an adult in good health. Here the sequenced sample was peripheral blood, taken on day 0 of AZD1222 vaccination. V is TRBV6-6 and J is TRBJ1-1, with D tentatively TRBD1 (6 bases). CDR3 in amino acids: CASTRGSNTEAFF. The DNA of the CDR3 is TGTGCCAGCACCAGGGGTAGCAACACTGAAGCTTTCTTT.